Listed below are T cell receptor beta chains from one sample, sequenced in a study of blood T cell repertoires in COVID-19. Profiled with immunoSEQ multiplex PCR; TCRdb holds only in-frame clones, not every one. The repertoire holds 70,000 to 75,000 clones, with roughly 80% as singletons. Sequencing input: peripheral blood. The receptors stem from a woman aged 55 to 70 with acute or convalescent COVID-19. Each CDR3 is given with its conserved first and last residue. The D gene is left open where the match is weak. The size of a clone is reported for some rows only, either as once, few or many, or as a class for expanded clones.

v_call	d_call	j_call	clone_size	cdr3_nt	cdr3_aa
TRBV5-5	TRBD1	TRBJ1-1	-	TGTGCCAGCAGTTTTCAGACAGGGTGGAACACTGAAGCTTTCTTT	CASSFQTGWNTEAFF
TRBV27	TRBD1	TRBJ2-3	-	TGTGCCAGCAGTAACAGGGGTTTGGGCACAGATACGCAGTATTTT	CASSNRGLGTDTQYF
TRBV7-8	-	TRBJ1-5	-	TGTGCCAGCAGCTTAGGATCTTTCCGGCAGCCCCAGCATTTT	CASSLGSFRQPQHF
TRBV11-2	TRBD1	TRBJ1-1	-	TGTGCCAGCAGCCCTAGGACAGGGATGCGCACTGAAGCTTTCTTT	CASSPRTGMRTEAFF
TRBV7-9	-	TRBJ2-4	-	TGTGCCAGCAGTTATGACCCCGGGAATGAAGCCAAAAACATTCAGTACTTC	CASSYDPGNEAKNIQYF
TRBV21-1	-	TRBJ1-6	-	TGTGCCAGCATCAAGGAGGGCAATTCCTATAATTCACCCCTCCACTTT	CASIKEGNSYNSPLHF
TRBV6-5	TRBD1	TRBJ1-1	-	TGTGCCAGCAGATCAACAGGGGAGAGACGTTTGTGGGCTTTCTTT	CASRSTGERRLWAFF
TRBV24-1	TRBD1	TRBJ2-1	-	TGTGCCACCAGTGATGTCGGACAGGTGAACTACAATGAGCAGTTCTTC	CATSDVGQVNYNEQFF
TRBV7-2	TRBD2	TRBJ2-1	once	TGTGCCAGTGGGACTAGCGGGGGCCCCTACAATGAGCAGTTCTTC	CASGTSGGPYNEQFF
TRBV20-1	-	TRBJ1-2	-	TGCAGTGTTAAGGGGGGCTACACCTTC	CSVKGGYTF
TRBV6-6	-	TRBJ1-5	-	TGTGCCAGCAGTCACAGTAGCAATCAGCCCCAGCATTTT	CASSHSSNQPQHF
TRBV19	-	TRBJ1-2	-	TGTGCCACCGGACAGTTTAACTATGGCTACACCTTC	CATGQFNYGYTF
TRBV14	TRBD1	TRBJ1-4	-	TGTGCCAGCAGCCACAGCCGGACAGGCGGGGGGGAAAAACTGTTTTTT	CASSHSRTGGGEKLFF
TRBV7-9	-	TRBJ1-3	-	TGTGCCAGCAGCCTAAATGTACCCGGAAACACCATATATTTT	CASSLNVPGNTIYF
TRBV27	-	TRBJ2-2	-	TGTGCCAGCAGTTTACTCAGTCAGGGCTCCGGGGAGCTGTTTTTT	CASSLLSQGSGELFF
TRBV19	TRBD1	TRBJ1-1	few	TGTGCCAGTAGTATAGATCCGGGACAGCGGTGGACTGAAGCTTTCTTT	CASSIDPGQRWTEAFF
TRBV9	-	TRBJ2-1	-	TGTGCCAGCAGCCCCGGACTTCGAGCAAGCTCCTACAATGAGCAGTTCTTC	CASSPGLRASSYNEQFF
TRBV7-9	TRBD2	TRBJ2-5	-	TGTGCCAGCAGCTACGCACTAGCGGTGTACCAAGAGACCCAGTACTTC	CASSYALAVYQETQYF
TRBV29-1	-	TRBJ1-1	-	TGCAGCGTTGAAGGACAGTTGAACACTGAAGCTTTCTTT	CSVEGQLNTEAFF
TRBV7-9	TRBD2	TRBJ2-3	-	TGTGCCAGCAGTCGGTCTAGCGGAACAGATACGCAGTATTTT	CASSRSSGTDTQYF
TRBV6-1	TRBD1	TRBJ1-1	-	TGTGCCAGCAGTGAGGGACAGGGGTACACTGAAGCTTTCTTT	CASSEGQGYTEAFF
TRBV5-4	TRBD1	TRBJ1-2	-	TGTGCCAGCAGCCCAGGACAGGGCTTGGTAGGAGGCTACACCTTC	CASSPGQGLVGGYTF
TRBV6-1	TRBD1	TRBJ1-2	-	TGTGCCAGCAGTGCGGCAGGGGGACGTCTCCAACCATTATACACCTTC	CASSAAGGRLQPLYTF
TRBV18	-	TRBJ1-1	-	TGTGCCAGCTCACCAACAGGGATGAACACTGAAGCTTTCTTT	CASSPTGMNTEAFF
TRBV3-1/TRBV3-2	-	TRBJ1-1	few	TGTGCCAGCAGCCACAACAGGGCCCAGAACACTGAAGCTTTCTTT	CASSHNRAQNTEAFF
TRBV16	TRBD2	TRBJ2-1	few	TGTGCCAGCAGCTTAGCCGGGACTAGATACAATGAGCAGTTCTTC	CASSLAGTRYNEQFF
TRBV7-6	-	TRBJ1-3	-	TGTGCCAGCAGCCCGGGGATTAGGGCTGGAAACACCATATATTTT	CASSPGIRAGNTIYF
TRBV23-1	TRBD1	TRBJ1-4	-	TGCGCCAGCAGCCTTCGACAGGGGGCATGTGAAAAACTGTTTTTT	CASSLRQGACEKLFF
TRBV6-5	-	TRBJ1-2	-	TGTGCCAGCAGTTACAGCGGACGTGCTGAAGGGGGCTACACCTTC	CASSYSGRAEGGYTF
TRBV7-9	TRBD1	TRBJ2-2	many	TGTGCCAGCAGCTCATTAGGTGGACAGGGGTTGGCCGGGGAGCTGTTTTTT	CASSSLGGQGLAGELFF
TRBV5-1	-	TRBJ2-3	-	TGCGCCAGCAGCTTGCCTAGCACAGATACGCAGTATTTT	CASSLPSTDTQYF
TRBV6-5	TRBD1	TRBJ1-5	-	TGTGCCAGCATGGACAGGGAATATAGCAATCAGCCCCAGCATTTT	CASMDREYSNQPQHF
TRBV4-1	TRBD1	TRBJ1-4	-	TGCGCCAGCAGCCAGATTTACGGACAGGGATCTGAAAAACTGTTTTTT	CASSQIYGQGSEKLFF
TRBV9	-	TRBJ2-2	once	TGTGCCAGCAGCGTAGGGACACACGAGAACACCGGGGAGCTGTTTTTT	CASSVGTHENTGELFF
TRBV3-1/TRBV3-2	-	TRBJ2-2	-	TGTGCCAGCAGCCGCGGGACGTTCGCGAACACCGGGGAGCTGTTTTTT	CASSRGTFANTGELFF
TRBV18	-	TRBJ1-1	few	TGTGCCAGCTCACCGACAGCGAACACTGAAGCTTTCTTT	CASSPTANTEAFF
TRBV2	-	TRBJ2-7	-	TGTGCCAGCAGTTTTACAGAGTCCTACGAGCAGTACTTC	CASSFTESYEQYF
TRBV2	-	TRBJ2-7	-	TGTGCCAGCAGTGAAGTGGGGGCCGGTCAGGACTTC	CASSEVGAGQDF
TRBV5-1	TRBD1	TRBJ1-4	-	TGCGCCAGCAGTACGACAGGGAAGTTGCCTAATGAAAAACTGTTTTTT	CASSTTGKLPNEKLFF
TRBV7-8	TRBD2	TRBJ2-3	once	TGTGCCAGCAGCCAGACTAGCGGGACGCCTGAAGAGACGCAGTATTTT	CASSQTSGTPEETQYF
TRBV7-9	TRBD1	TRBJ2-6	few	TGTGCCAGCAGCTTCGACACAGGGGCTGGGGCCAACGTCCTGACTTTC	CASSFDTGAGANVLTF
TRBV10-2	TRBD2	TRBJ2-5	-	TGCGCCAGCACCTTAGCGGGAGCAGAGACCCAGTACTTC	CASTLAGAETQYF
TRBV28	-	TRBJ1-5	-	TGTGCCAGCAAACCCCAAGCAGGGGTTGGATCGTATCAGCCCCAGCATTTT	CASKPQAGVGSYQPQHF
TRBV6-5	-	TRBJ2-1	-	TGTGCCAGCAGTCCTCGGGACAATGAGCAGTTCTTC	CASSPRDNEQFF
TRBV4-1	TRBD1	TRBJ2-4	-	TGCGCCAGCAGCCAACCGACAGGGGTAGCCAAAAACATTCAGTACTTC	CASSQPTGVAKNIQYF
TRBV4-1	TRBD2	TRBJ2-1	-	TGCGCCAGCAGCGGCCCCGGGGGGGCAAACAATGAGCAGTTCTTC	CASSGPGGANNEQFF
TRBV14	-	TRBJ1-1	-	TGTGCCAGCAGTCGAAACCAGGGGTCCACTGAAGCTTTCTTT	CASSRNQGSTEAFF
TRBV19	-	TRBJ1-5	-	TGTGCCAGTAGTGTCGGTACCGGGCCCCAGCATTTT	CASSVGTGPQHF
TRBV7-2	TRBD1	TRBJ2-7	-	TGTGCCAGCAGCCGGACAGGGGCCTACGAGCAGTACTTC	CASSRTGAYEQYF
TRBV6-1	-	TRBJ2-3	-	TGTGCCAGCAGTGACACCCTAGCAGCTTATACGCAGTATTTT	CASSDTLAAYTQYF
TRBV18	-	TRBJ2-5	-	TGTGCCAGCTCCCTACGGGGCCAAGAGACCCAGTACTTC	CASSLRGQETQYF